This T cell receptor beta chain was obtained from a study of blood T cells in healthy people across ages (dated by TCRdb to 2015 to 2017). Describing the broader study: In model experiments, template switching captured roughly one uniquely barcoded TCR beta cDNA molecule for every two T cells. The study measured age-related changes in TCR beta repertoire diversity using deep sequencing normalized with unique cDNA molecular identifiers. The study analyzed two additional independent replicas of 1 million unique cDNA reads from the same blood draw for two donors, one aged 18 to 29 and one aged 80 or older. Four age groups were formed from the donors: young (average approximately 15 years), middle-aged (approximately 40), aged (roughly 58) and long-lived (more than 75). Overall study outcomes, separate from this receptor: The long-lived group showed more naive CD4+ T cells, fewer expanded clones and increased TCR diversity than the aged group, suggesting age selection. Conclusive comparison of naive and antigen-experienced compartments was prevented by the profiling of bulk unsorted PBMCs. Because the CMV infection status of the donors was unknown, age-related changes in expanded clonotypes may potentially have been confounded. Total diversity estimates from one million sequenced T cells were considered lower bounds and underestimates. A strong correlation was found between observed TCR beta diversity and the percentage of naive T cells measured by flow cytometry. As age increased, observed TCR beta diversity per million T cells dropped in a roughly linear way, and a significant reduction was already evident by age 40.

Donors were 40 or so systemically healthy Caucasian individuals from Russia aged roughly 6 to 90 years. Approximately 9.3 milliliters of peripheral blood were drawn from each donor into EDTA-treated Vacutainer tubes. Ficoll-Paque density-gradient centrifugation was used to isolate PBMCs, with at least 7 million per sample. Trizol reagent was used to extract total RNA from PBMCs, with at least 5 micrograms per sample. The percentages of naive CD45RAhigh/CD27high T cells were determined by flow cytometry on a PBMC aliquot from every donor. This clonotype was recorded a few times. Its specific antigen is unknown. Base qualities were left out, and no much larger clone turns up one base away. The method behind the library was 5' RACE. Sequenced using an Illumina HiSeq 2500. A second PCR of 7 to 11 cycles was performed with a sample-barcoded 5' primer and a J-beta primer mix. A unique molecular identifier was introduced onto each TCR beta cDNA molecule by a template-switch 5' adaptor carrying 12 random nucleotides. Each sample yielded at least 2.5 million CDR3-containing paired-end reads. First-strand cDNA was synthesized from all RNA with the Mint cDNA synthesis kit, primed by a TRBC-specific oligonucleotide. Following uracil-DNA glycosylase treatment, a first 18-cycle PCR with universal primers M1SS and BC2_uni_R was performed on all cDNA. The authors' pipeline ran thus. Each sample was normalized by randomly selecting 1 million high-quality reads, each carrying a distinct molecular identifier. Instead of being binned into consensus sequences, reads that shared molecular identifiers were thrown out. MiTCR, with a Q25 quality threshold and the strictest error-elimination algorithm, was used for CDR3 identification, clonotype clustering and error correction. A nonparametric unseen species model using Euler transformation provided a lower-bound estimate of total TCR beta diversity. TCRdb's own reprocessing of the public reads used fastp at Q25 and MiXCR and kept productive beta chains. Every entry covers one CDR3 protein and lists the most common genes and DNA from its rows. The V and J calls, along with clone size, are taken from TCRdb and not from the paper's own processing. The sample records 600,000 to 900,000 distinct CDR3 sequences, roughly 26% of which are singletons. About 3% of the sample belongs to the ten largest clones.

The CDR3 contains 16 residues, cysteine and phenylalanine counted. Just CDR3 DNA is preserved here, 48 bases in frame from base 1. CDR1 and CDR2 are read off the germline V gene (reference sequence) as DFQATT and SNEGSKA. The same data also went into a second study, on T cells of mothers and their children. As noted in the second study: Nine systemically healthy Caucasian individuals served as donors, namely three mothers together with their six children. cDNA synthesis consumed the entire amount of extracted RNA, loaded at about 1.5 ug RNA in each 15 ul reaction. Sample barcodes and 2-4 random nucleotides were added via the M1S primer in the second PCR. Over 9.5 million TCR beta CDR3 reads were obtained for each mother, and around 2.7 million reads were obtained for each child. Thymic selection shapes the output of TCR recombination in a similar way in related and unrelated pairs, and inherited differences have a minor effect. Related mother-child pairs always showed normalized repertoire overlap that was slightly higher than in unrelated mother-child pairs, though the difference was never significant. No persistent microchimeric T cell clones were found, with a detection sensitivity of around 100 clones per million clonotypes. The study used deep NGS to compare TCR beta repertoires of mothers and children, seeking features distinguishing related mother-child pairs from unrelated individuals. The mean age was 40 +/- 4 years for the mothers and approximately 11 +/- 4 years for the children. After adapters were ligated using NEBNext reagents, the libraries underwent 100+100 nt paired-end sequencing on an Illumina HiSeq 2000. Mother and child libraries were prepared a month apart and sequenced in separate runs to prevent cross-contamination. For each donor, somewhere between about 450,000 and 2,200,000 distinct TCR beta clonotypes were identified. Naive TCR beta clonotypes were estimated from low-frequency clonotypes matched to each donor's FACS-determined naive share, without sorting.

The chain couples TRBV20-1 to TRBJ2-5; TRBD2 is a possible D gene, resting on 5 matching bases. The J call may be mistaken, given a closer DNA end match to TRBJ2-7. The sample consisted of blood. This clonotype was obtained from a boy aged 5-17 years in good health. Here the CDR3 is given as CSATPLVAPDSYEQYF. The DNA is as follows: TGCAGTGCCACGCCCCTTGTAGCGCCGGACTCCTACGAGCAGTACTTC.